The sequence of this TCR beta chain was determined in a study of blood T cell repertoires in COVID-19. Overall study context: The cDNA or gDNA used as material had been derived from T cells, B-cell-depleted T cells, or PBMCs.

V gave up 1 base and J gave up 7 bases; unmatched junction bases: 10. Germline V lookup: CDR1 SGHDN, CDR2 FVKESK. This CDR3 spans 17 amino acids. In assigning cohorts, the study relied on participant-reported clinical history. Donors of Cohort 3 who recovered were those that had two negative PCRs, clearance, or symptom resolution. The assay was immunoSEQ multiplex PCR, and TCRdb's table has in-frame clones only and misses some. The data hold some 380,000 clones, with more than 70% observed a single time. This clone was seen only once. The sequence was collected from a young man who had recovered from COVID-19. What was sequenced was PBMCs or T cells enriched from blood (not recorded which). V is TRBV14 and J is TRBJ1-2; 12 bases align to TRBD1. CDR3 DNA: TGTGCCAGCAGCCAAGTCGCTTCCGGGACAGGGGGCAGTGGCTACACCTTC. Protein product: CASSQVASGTGGSGYTF.